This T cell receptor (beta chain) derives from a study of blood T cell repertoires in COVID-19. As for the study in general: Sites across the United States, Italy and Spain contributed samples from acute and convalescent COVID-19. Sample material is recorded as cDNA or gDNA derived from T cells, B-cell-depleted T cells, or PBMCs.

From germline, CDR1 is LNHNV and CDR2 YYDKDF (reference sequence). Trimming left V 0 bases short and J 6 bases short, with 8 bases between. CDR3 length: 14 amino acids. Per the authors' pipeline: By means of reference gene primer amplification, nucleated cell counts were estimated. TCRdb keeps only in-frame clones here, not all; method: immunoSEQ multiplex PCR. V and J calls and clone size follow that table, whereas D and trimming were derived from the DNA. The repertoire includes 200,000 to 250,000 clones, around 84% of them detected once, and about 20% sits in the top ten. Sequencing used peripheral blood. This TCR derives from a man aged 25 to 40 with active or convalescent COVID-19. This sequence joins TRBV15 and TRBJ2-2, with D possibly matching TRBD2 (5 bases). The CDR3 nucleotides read TGTGCCACCAGCAGAGACCATAGCGCCGGGGAGCTGTTTTTT. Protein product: CATSRDHSAGELFF.